This TCR beta chain was captured in a study of CD8 T cells in ankylosing spondylitis. Study results and caveats: Blood of patients with ankylosing spondylitis appeared to be characterized by a TCR beta motif of several highly homologous variants. Significant enrichment of disease-linked clones was reported in matched ankylosing spondylitis synovial fluid.

The CDR3 has 16 amino acids. V shed 4 bases and J 6 bases; nucleotides not matched to a gene: 13. Germline assignment: CDR1 SGHRS and CDR2 YFSETQ. This clonotype was seen at least ten times. The antigen remains unidentified. TCRdb processed the 5' RACE reads anew with MiXCR; each CDR3 protein has one entry. The profile shows 31,000 or so distinct CDR3 sequences, less than 40% of them singletons. The receptor was derived from a male donor with ankylosing spondylitis. Specimen: synovial fluid, either unsorted or a sorted T cell fraction (not recorded which). The gene calls are TRBV5-1 and TRBJ2-1, with 7 bases that match TRBD2. CDR3 in amino acids: CASSPVGGGPPNEQFF. The CDR3 bases are TGCGCCAGCAGCCCCGTCGGGGGAGGGCCTCCCAATGAGCAGTTCTTC.